The rows below give T cell receptor beta chains drawn from one sample of a study of OX40 agonist ivuxolimab in advanced cancers. The repertoire was sequenced with immunoSEQ multiplex PCR; TCRdb's copy has only in-frame clones and lacks some. The sample has around 63,000 clones, nearly 90% seen once. The material was CD4+ or CD8+ T cells sorted from blood, obtained in a trial of the OX40 agonist ivuxolimab. The receptors originated from an adult with an advanced solid tumor such as melanoma, head and neck, liver or kidney cancer. The CDR3 runs from the conserved cysteine through the conserved F or W. The D gene is left open where the match is weak. The size field is filled for only some rows; it gives once, few, many or a size class.

clone_size,j_call,d_call,v_call,cdr3_aa,cdr3_nt
once,TRBJ2-7,TRBD1,TRBV15,CATSRDFRDRPYEQYF,TGTGCCACCAGCAGAGATTTCCGGGACAGGCCCTACGAGCAGTACTTC
NA,TRBJ1-4,NA,TRBV6-1,CASSEYFDRPLFF,TGTGCCAGCAGTGAATATTTTGACAGACCCCTGTTTTTT
NA,TRBJ2-7,NA,TRBV7-2,CASSLEASRNYEQYF,TGTGCCAGCAGCTTAGAGGCCTCCCGAAACTACGAGCAGTACTTC
NA,TRBJ1-5,NA,TRBV6-5,CASKQGLYQPQHF,TGTGCCAGCAAACAGGGTCTTTACCAGCCCCAGCATTTT
NA,TRBJ2-3,TRBD1,TRBV6-1,CASRTGTGRTDTQYF,TGTGCCAGCAGGACCGGGACAGGGAGGACAGATACGCAGTATTTT
NA,TRBJ2-3,NA,TRBV7-2,CASSTGFNTQYF,TGTGCCAGCAGCACGGGATTCAATACGCAGTATTTT
NA,TRBJ2-1,NA,TRBV2,CASSEAWGSYNEQFF,TGTGCCAGCAGTGAAGCGTGGGGCTCCTACAATGAGCAGTTCTTC
NA,TRBJ2-1,NA,TRBV29-1,CSVAWGYNEQFF,TGCAGCGTTGCTTGGGGATACAATGAGCAGTTCTTC
NA,TRBJ2-7,NA,TRBV28,CASSIGGASYEQYF,TGTGCCAGCAGTATAGGGGGGGCCTCCTACGAGCAGTACTTC
NA,TRBJ2-3,NA,TRBV9,CASSPGDTQYF,TGTGCCAGCAGCCCGGGGGATACGCAGTATTTT
NA,TRBJ2-7,NA,TRBV7-2,CASSSLGEQYF,TGTGCCAGCAGCTCCCTCGGCGAGCAGTACTTC
NA,TRBJ2-7,NA,TRBV7-5,CVRSKSQGLAGGEHSYEQYF,TGTGTCAGAAGCAAAAGCCAGGGACTAGCGGGAGGGGAGCACTCCTACGAGCAGTACTTC
NA,TRBJ2-2,TRBD2,TRBV13,CASSFGTSGRKYTGELFF,TGTGCCAGCAGCTTCGGGACTAGCGGGAGAAAGTACACCGGGGAGCTGTTTTTT
NA,TRBJ2-7,NA,TRBV28,CASSLQRAIYEQYF,TGTGCCAGCAGTTTACAGCGGGCGATCTACGAGCAGTACTTC
NA,TRBJ1-1,NA,TRBV5-1,CASSLGGTFRGGTEAFF,TGCGCCAGCAGCTTGGGGGGCACCTTCAGGGGTGGCACTGAAGCTTTCTTT
NA,TRBJ2-1,TRBD2,TRBV14,CASSQTSGFYNEQFF,TGTGCCAGCAGCCAAACTAGCGGATTTTACAATGAGCAGTTCTTC
NA,TRBJ2-5,TRBD2,TRBV5-1,CASSLLAGGQETQYF,TGCGCCAGCAGCTTACTAGCGGGGGGACAAGAGACCCAGTACTTC
NA,TRBJ1-5,NA,TRBV4-1,CASSQAVRQAENQPQHF,TGCGCCAGCAGCCAAGCTGTCCGACAGGCGGAAAATCAGCCCCAGCATTTT
NA,TRBJ2-1,TRBD2,TRBV7-8,CASSQPISGRPNNEQFF,TGTGCCAGCAGCCAACCCATTAGCGGGAGGCCCAACAATGAGCAGTTCTTC
NA,TRBJ2-1,TRBD2,TRBV18,CASSPLSAGPRGEQFF,TGTGCCAGCTCACCACTCTCAGCGGGACCGAGGGGTGAGCAGTTCTTC